This entry is about one T cell receptor (beta chain). Generated by immunoSEQ multiplex PCR, the TCRdb table keeps only in-frame clones and is missing some. Of 150,000 to 200,000 clones listed, approximately 90% are singletons. This sample is drawn from a study of control samples from healthy donors and cancer patients. With 1 base clipped from V and 2 bases from J, the junction kept 10 bases outside the gene matches. CDR1 is LGHNA, CDR2 YNFKEQ, per germline. CDR3 length: 18 amino acids. This TCR derives from a man aged 25-45 years in good health. J is TRBJ1-5 and V is TRBV4-2; 8 bases agree with TRBD1. Material: blood. Written as DNA, the CDR3 is TGTGCCAGCAGCCAAGTAGGCAATACAGGGGGGGGCAATCAGCCCCAGCATTTT. Amino acid sequence: CASSQVGNTGGGNQPQHF.